In this sample, the clone carrying this T cell receptor (beta chain) turned up a few times. Antigen specificity is unknown. This specimen belongs to a study of blood T cells in healthy people across ages. Study at large: Per two T cells, template switching captured roughly one barcoded beta molecule.

Then a second PCR, running about 6 to 11 cycles, was carried out with a sample-barcoded 5' primer and a J-beta primer mix. Tags on each cDNA molecule came from a template-switch adaptor with 12 random nucleotides. TCRdb re-called the 5' RACE reads through MiXCR, storing one row per CDR3 protein. The sample contains about 580,000 distinct CDR3 sequences, roughly 48% of which appear only once. Per germline, CDR1 DFQATT and CDR2 SNEGSKA (reference sequence). This CDR3 has 15 residues. Study results and limitations: Comparison with aged donors showed that long-lived donors had more naive CD4+ cells and higher diversity. Because donor CMV status was unknown, expanded clonotype changes were possibly confounded.

The receptor was derived from a man aged 80 or over in good health. Sequenced sample: blood. This rearrangement joins TRBV20-1 to TRBJ1-2, with 9 bases identical to TRBD1. The CDR3 DNA sequence: TGCGGGGGCCTTCCTGATGGACAGGGGACCTATGGCTACACCTTC. Protein: CGGLPDGQGTYGYTF.